This T cell receptor beta chain was identified during a study of blood T cell repertoires in COVID-19. This table comes from immunoSEQ multiplex PCR, and its TCRdb copy is limited to in-frame clones, with some not included. The sample contains approximately 360,000 clones, approximately 88% of which appear only once. CDR3 length: 12 amino acids. This receptor was identified in a young woman with acute COVID-19. This sequence joins TRBV21-1 and TRBJ2-7; the D segment call TRBD2 is taken from the table without a DNA check. TRBV21-1 is a known pseudogene. Sequencing was carried out using PBMCs or T cells enriched from blood (not recorded which). The CDR3 reads CASSNLPYEQYF. The CDR3 bases are TGTGCCAGCAGCAATCTACCCTACGAGCAGTACTTC.